These 2 T cell receptor beta chains were all obtained from the same sample, sequenced in a study of cytomegalovirus exposure and HLA in healthy donors (dated by TCRdb to the late 2010s). Libraries were built with the immunoSEQ multiplex PCR assay. The multiplex PCR relied on a mix of 60 forward primers for TCR Vbeta segments and 13 reverse primers for TCR Jbeta segments. TCRdb stores this immuneACCESS table with in-frame sequences only. Part of the clones is absent; in the studies checked, under half of the shortfall reflects unresolved V genes, and no reason is known for the rest. Across this sample there are about 79,000 clones, with 74% seen only once. The top ten constitute more than 8% of the sample. Sample: PBMCs. The receptor source for this set is a man aged 40-50 years in good health and CMV-seropositive.

The V call is TRBV29-1, the J call TRBJ2-1, with 8 positions matching TRBD2. The CDR3 is 13 residues long. Germline-derived CDR1 and CDR2 are SQVTM and ANQGSEA. The J segment lost 0 bases and the V segment lost 7 bases, leaving 2 bases of the junction unmatched. Here the CDR3 DNA reads TGCAGCGGAAGCGGGAGCTCCTACAATGAGCAGTTCTTC. Translated: CSGSGSSYNEQFF.

The gene calls are TRBV28 and TRBJ1-2; D unclear. CDR1 is MDHEN and CDR2 is SYDVKM in the germline V gene. The CDR3 runs to 13 residues. V shed 2 bases and J shed 5 bases, with 9 bases lying between them. CDR3 coding DNA: TGTGCCAGCAGTTTAACCCCAGTTTATGGCTACACCTTC. It specifies CASSLTPVYGYTF.